The 8 T cell receptor beta chains listed next were all sequenced from one sample in a study of regulatory T cells in long-lasting Graves disease. Arm-PCR of CDR3 regions and iRepertoire HTBI primers were the basis on which TCR beta libraries were built. A single record per CDR3 protein comes from TCRdb applying MiXCR to the multiplex PCR reads. The sample carries roughly 430,000 distinct CDR3 sequences, under 25% recorded once. As for time point: persistent/refractory GD, antithyroid drugs over 5 years with positive TRAb. Scientists built the TCR library using RNA that was extracted from PBMCs. This sample comprised peripheral blood mononuclear cells (PBMCs), obtained when the disease was refractory, from a patient treated with antithyroid drugs. The receptors were sampled from a female donor with Graves disease.

This clonotype was observed a few times. The gene calls are TRBV29-1 and TRBJ2-5; D perhaps matches TRBD2 (6 bases). CDR3 length equals 14 residues. Germline assignment: CDR1 SQVTM and CDR2 ANQGSEA. V was clipped by 4 bases and J by 1 base, with 13 bases between them. The CDR3 loop reads CSVGVGGTQETQYF. The CDR3 DNA is TGCAGCGTTGGGGTTGGGGGGACCCAAGAGACCCAGTACTTC. Full variable domain (remainder filled in from reference TRBV29-1 and TRBJ2-5): SAVISQKPSRDICQRGTSLTIQCQVDSQVTMMFWYRQQPGQSLTLIATANQGSEATYESGFVIDKFPISRPNLTFSTLTVSNMSPEDSSIYLCSVGVGGTQETQYFGPGTRLLVL.

This clonotype was recorded many times. CDR3 bases: TGTGCCAGCAGTTACTTACGGAGGACCGGGACGGAGGAGACCCAGTACTTC. Protein product: CASSYLRRTGTEETQYF. V usage is TRBV6-5 and J usage is TRBJ2-5; D assignment may be TRBD1 or TRBD2 (5 bases each). The germline CDR1 and CDR2 sequences are MNHEY and SVGAGI. The CDR3 has 17 residues. The V gene lost 1 base and the J gene lost 5 bases, with 20 bases spanning the gap.

On this clonotype: A read error may explain this, as a much larger clone is one base away. J is TRBJ1-2 and V is TRBV20-1, with D uncertain. CDR1 is DFQATT, CDR2 SNEGSKA, per germline (reference sequence). This CDR3 spans 13 amino acids. V shed 0 bases and J shed 6 bases, with 11 bases lying between them. The CDR3 is CSARDLGLDGYTF. As DNA, the CDR3 is TGCAGTGCTAGAGATCTGGGTTTGGATGGCTACACCTTC.

The chain employs TRBV5-1 and TRBJ2-5; the match to TRBD2 covers 7 bases. This CDR3 comprises 16 residues. The trim removed 4 bases at V and 4 bases at J, leaving 13 bases unmatched. Germline V gene data show CDR1 as SGHRS and CDR2 as YFSETQ. The chain's CDR3 is CASSAQLGGSGETQYF. In DNA form, the CDR3 reads TGCGCCAGCAGCGCCCAACTCGGCGGGAGTGGAGAGACCCAGTACTTC.

This clonotype was picked up a small number of times. The gene calls are TRBV20-1 and TRBJ2-6, with unresolved D. The CDR3 is made up of 14 amino acids. Trimming stripped 3 bases from V and 0 bases from J, with 6 bases between. The germline V gene has CDR1 DFQATT and CDR2 SNEGSKA (reference sequence). The CDR3 is CSARAVSGANVLTF. In DNA, the CDR3 is TGCAGTGCTAGGGCAGTCTCTGGGGCCAACGTCCTGACTTTC.

This clonotype was counted ten times or more. The chain links TRBV28 to TRBJ1-1; D gene unclear. This CDR3 comprises 15 residues. Trimming stripped 5 bases from V and 3 bases from J, with 16 bases between. Germline V CDR1 and CDR2: MDHEN, SYDVKM. The CDR3 bases are TGTGCCAGCAGTACTAAAACCGGAACTTACACTGAAGCTTTCTTT. The encoded protein is CASSTKTGTYTEAFF.

The CDR3 bases are TGTGCCAGCGCGGACTACCCGCGGGCCCAGTACTTC. This gives the protein CASADYPRAQYF. The chain recombines TRBV28 with TRBJ2-5; D is possibly TRBD2 (6 bases). CDR1 and CDR2 (germline): MDHEN, SYDVKM. The length of the CDR3 is 12 residues. Deletions cut 8 bases from V and 9 bases from J, with 16 bases between.

The chain joins TRBV28 to TRBJ2-5, with D tentatively TRBD1 (7 bases). V was clipped by 7 bases and J by 5 bases, with 14 bases between them. CDR1 is MDHEN and CDR2 is SYDVKM in the germline V gene. The CDR3 loop spans 13 amino acids. CDR3: CASTRAGGETQYF. The CDR3 nucleotides are TGTGCCAGCACCAGGGCAGGGGGGGAGACCCAGTACTTC.